The text below deals with one TCR beta chain. The data were taken from a study of monozygotic twins with inflammatory bowel disease. The CDR3 length is 18 residues. Germline values: CDR1 SGHRS, CDR2 YFSETQ. UMIs were attached via template switching, each with a 6-nucleotide sample barcode. TCRdb reanalyzed the 5' RACE reads, giving one entry per CDR3 protein sequence and no DNA. This sample contains a few hundred thousand distinct CDR3 sequences. The sample taken for sequencing was blood. J is TRBJ2-1 and V is TRBV5-1; TCRdb reports TRBD1, a call that lacks DNA to check it against. The receptor was derived from a human donor with ulcerative colitis or Crohn's disease, or a healthy co-twin of an affected twin (not recorded which). CDR3 loop: CASSLNSAGVLRNNEQFF.